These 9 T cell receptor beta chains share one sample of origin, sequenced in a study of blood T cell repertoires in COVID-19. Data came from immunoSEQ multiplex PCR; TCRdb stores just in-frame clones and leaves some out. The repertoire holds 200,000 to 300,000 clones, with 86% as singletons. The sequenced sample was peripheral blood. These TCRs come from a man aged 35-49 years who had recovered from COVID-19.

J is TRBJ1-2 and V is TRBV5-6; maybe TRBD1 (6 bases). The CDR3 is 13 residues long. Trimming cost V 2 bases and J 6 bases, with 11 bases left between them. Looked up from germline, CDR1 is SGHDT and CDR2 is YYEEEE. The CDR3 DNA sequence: TGTGCCAGCAGCTTTGGACAGTTTGATGGCTACACCTTC. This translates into CASSFGQFDGYTF. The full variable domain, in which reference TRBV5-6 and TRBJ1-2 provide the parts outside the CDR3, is DAGVTQSPTHLIKTRGQQVTLRCSPKSGHDTVSWYQQALGQGPQFIFQYYEEEERQRGNFPDRFSGHQFPNYSSELNVNALLLGDSALYLCASSFGQFDGYTFGSGTRLTVV.

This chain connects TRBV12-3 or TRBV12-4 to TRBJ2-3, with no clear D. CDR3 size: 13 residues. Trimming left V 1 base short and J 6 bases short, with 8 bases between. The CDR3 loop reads CASSLVQADTQYF. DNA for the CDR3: TGTGCCAGCAGTTTAGTGCAGGCTGATACGCAGTATTTT.

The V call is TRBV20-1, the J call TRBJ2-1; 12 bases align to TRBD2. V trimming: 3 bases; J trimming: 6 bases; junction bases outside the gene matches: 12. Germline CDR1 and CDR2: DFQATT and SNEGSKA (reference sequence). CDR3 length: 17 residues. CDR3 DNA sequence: TGCAGTGCTAGTGGAAGTCTAGCGGGAGGGCCTGTCAATGAGCAGTTCTTC. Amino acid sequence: CSASGSLAGGPVNEQFF.

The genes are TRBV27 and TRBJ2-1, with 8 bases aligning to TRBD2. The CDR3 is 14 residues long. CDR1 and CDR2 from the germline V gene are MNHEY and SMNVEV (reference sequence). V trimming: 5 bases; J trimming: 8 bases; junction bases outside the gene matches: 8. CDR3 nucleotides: TGTGCCAGCAGTATGTCCCTACTAGCGGATGAGCAGTTCTTC. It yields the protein CASSMSLLADEQFF.

CDR3 DNA: TGTGCCTGGGAGGAAAGCGGGAGGGGCTACAATGAGCAGTTCTTC. This codes for CAWEESGRGYNEQFF. The chain has TRBV30 and TRBJ2-1; TRBD2 matches at 10 bases. CDR3 length equals 15 residues. Germline V gene data show CDR1 as GTSNPN and CDR2 as SVGIG (reference sequence). V shed 5 bases, J shed 3 bases, and the junction held 7 bases outside the gene matches.

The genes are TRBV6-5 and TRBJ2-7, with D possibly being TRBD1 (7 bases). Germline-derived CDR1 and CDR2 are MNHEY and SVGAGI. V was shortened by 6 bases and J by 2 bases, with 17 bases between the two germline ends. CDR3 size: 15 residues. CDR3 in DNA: TGTGCCAGCAGCCCCGGGGGACAGCCGGCCTACGAGCAGTACTTC. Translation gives CASSPGGQPAYEQYF.

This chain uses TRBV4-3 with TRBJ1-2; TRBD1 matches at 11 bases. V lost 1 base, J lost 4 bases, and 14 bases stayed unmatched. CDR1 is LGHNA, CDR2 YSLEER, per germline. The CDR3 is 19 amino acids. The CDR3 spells CASSQGTGGGLPLPYGYTF. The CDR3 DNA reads TGCGCCAGCAGCCAAGGGACAGGGGGCGGCCTCCCCCTCCCCTATGGCTACACCTTC.

CDR3 loop: CASSIFRGRAGGPSNEQFF. Written as DNA, the CDR3 is TGTGCCAGTAGTATTTTCAGGGGGAGAGCGGGAGGGCCCTCCAATGAGCAGTTCTTC. The chain recombines TRBV19 with TRBJ2-1, with TRBD2 matching 10 bases. V shed 3 bases and J 6 bases; nucleotides not matched to a gene: 17. CDR1 is LNHDA and CDR2 is SQIVND in the germline V gene (reference sequence). There are 19 residues in the CDR3.

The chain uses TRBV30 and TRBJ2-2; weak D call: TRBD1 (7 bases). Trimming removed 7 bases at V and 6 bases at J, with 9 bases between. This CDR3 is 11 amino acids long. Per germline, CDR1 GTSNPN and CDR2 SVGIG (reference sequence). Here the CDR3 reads CASRGAGELFF. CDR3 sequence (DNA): TGTGCCTCCAGGGGGGCCGGGGAGCTGTTTTTT.